Below are 21 T cell receptor beta chains sequenced from a single sample in a study of CD8+ T cells in alopecia areata. Extracted RNA was reverse transcribed into cDNA, the sequencing template. Sequenced by immunoSEQ multiplex PCR; TCRdb stores in-frame clones only, minus some. In the table there are about 150,000 clones, around 54% of which are singletons. The sample comprised CD4+ T cells sorted from blood. Receptors were obtained from a human donor in good health.

This chain uses TRBV2 with TRBJ2-7, with TRBD2 identical over 14 bases. The V gene's germline CDR1 is SNHLY and CDR2 FYNNEI. CDR3 length: 15 residues. V shed 6 bases, J shed 5 bases, and the junction held 6 bases outside the gene matches. CDR3 sequence: CASRGTSGSLNEQYF. CDR3 nucleotide sequence: TGTGCCAGCAGAGGGACTAGCGGGAGTCTCAACGAGCAGTACTTC.

The chain recombines TRBV5-1 with TRBJ2-3; the D gene is possibly TRBD2 (6 bases). CDR3 size: 15 residues. CDR1 SGHRS and CDR2 YFSETQ come from the germline V gene. V shed 0 bases and J shed 6 bases, with 14 bases lying between them. In DNA form, the CDR3 reads TGCGCCAGCAGCTTGGTTCTCGGGAGCGGCGATACGCAGTATTTT. Protein: CASSLVLGSGDTQYF.

The V and J genes are TRBV5-1 and TRBJ2-5, with D possibly being TRBD2 (6 bases). Trimming took 0 bases from V and 1 from J, leaving 13 bases between them. Germline lookup yields CDR1 SGHRS and CDR2 YFSETQ. There are 16 residues in the CDR3. CDR3 sequence reads: CASSLARGTRQETQYF. CDR3 DNA: TGCGCCAGCAGCTTGGCACGCGGGACCCGCCAAGAGACCCAGTACTTC. The complete variable domain, with remaining parts taken from reference TRBV5-1 and TRBJ2-5, reads KAGVTQTPRYLIKTRGQQVTLSCSPISGHRSVSWYQQTPGQGLQFLFEYFSETQRNKGNFPGRFSGRQFSNSRSEMNVSTLELGDSALYLCASSLARGTRQETQYFGPGTRLLVL.

V gene TRBV29-1 combines with J gene TRBJ2-2, with TRBD1 as a possible D gene (6 bases). The CDR3 sequence is 14 residues long. Per germline, CDR1 SQVTM and CDR2 ANQGSEA. V was cut by 4 bases and J by 6 bases, with 15 bases left in between. CDR3 sequence reads: CSVGFRGRAGELFF. In DNA form, the CDR3 reads TGCAGCGTTGGGTTCAGGGGTCGGGCCGGGGAGCTGTTTTTT.

The chain employs TRBV28 and TRBJ1-2; 8 bases are shared with TRBD1. The CDR3 sequence is 13 residues long. Germline-derived CDR1 and CDR2 are MDHEN and SYDVKM. The trim removed 6 bases at V and 8 bases at J, leaving 8 bases unmatched. This chain's CDR3 is CASSSDRGAGYTF. Written as DNA, the CDR3 is TGTGCCAGCAGCTCCGACAGGGGAGCCGGCTACACCTTC.

This clone has just a few counts. This chain connects TRBV15 to TRBJ2-4, with 12 bases aligning to TRBD1. Germline V lookup: CDR1 LNHNV, CDR2 YYDKDF (reference sequence). The CDR3 length is 18 residues. Germline trimming cut 1 base from V and 1 base from J; bases unmatched to any gene: 5. The CDR3 is CATSRAGQGAWAKNIQYF. DNA of the CDR3: TGTGCCACCAGCAGAGCGGGACAGGGGGCTTGGGCCAAAAACATTCAGTACTTC.

This clone was recorded a few times. The chain joins TRBV9 to TRBJ1-2; the D is unclear. The V gene's germline CDR1 is SGDLS and CDR2 YYNGEE. The CDR3 loop spans 13 amino acids. The V gene lost 0 bases and the J gene lost 2 bases, with 5 bases spanning the gap. The CDR3, as DNA: TGTGCCAGCAGCGTAGCCGGAAACTATGGCTACACCTTC. This gives the protein CASSVAGNYGYTF.

This chain links TRBV27 with TRBJ2-7, with 14 positions matching TRBD2. The germline CDR1 and CDR2 sequences are MNHEY and SMNVEV (reference sequence). V was clipped by 6 bases and J by 0 bases; unmatched bases: 4. This CDR3 is 16 amino acids long. CDR3: CASRTSGRGSSYEQYF. CDR3 sequence (DNA): TGTGCCAGCAGGACTAGCGGGAGGGGAAGCTCCTACGAGCAGTACTTC.

The chain combines TRBV28 with TRBJ1-5; D remains ambiguous. The CDR3 consists of 13 residues. V lost 3 bases to trimming and J lost 7 bases, with 10 bases between them. Germline V lookup: CDR1 MDHEN, CDR2 SYDVKM. The CDR3 DNA is TGTGCCAGCAGTTTTCCGAGGTCGCAGCCCCAGCATTTT. This codes for CASSFPRSQPQHF.

The chain couples TRBV14 to TRBJ2-6; D may be TRBD2 (6 bases). Trimming left V 10 bases short and J 2 bases short, with 15 bases between. This CDR3 is 15 amino acids long. CDR1 SGHDN and CDR2 FVKESK come from the germline V gene. The CDR3 nucleotides read TGTGCCACTTCGCGGGGAAACACTGGGGCCAACGTCCTGACTTTC. Translation gives CATSRGNTGANVLTF.

The rearrangement joins TRBV5-1 to TRBJ2-3; 8 bases agree with TRBD1. V shed 0 bases, J shed 3 bases, and the junction held 6 bases outside the gene matches. Per the germline V gene, CDR1 is SGHRS and CDR2 is YFSETQ. The CDR3 sequence is 16 residues long. In DNA form, the CDR3 reads TGCGCCAGCAGCTTGGTTGTCAGGGGGCGGACAGATACGCAGTATTTT. Amino acid sequence: CASSLVVRGRTDTQYF.

This chain joins TRBV29-1 and TRBJ1-1; D call uncertain. Trimming took off 4 bases at V and 3 bases at J, with 3 bases between the two ends. The germline V gene encodes CDR1 SQVTM and CDR2 ANQGSEA. The CDR3 contains 10 residues. CDR3 residues: CSVADTEAFF. Written as DNA, the CDR3 is TGCAGCGTTGCGGACACTGAAGCTTTCTTT.

The chain has TRBV6-6 and TRBJ1-2, with no clear D. The length of the CDR3 is 15 residues. Deletions cut 0 bases from V and 0 bases from J, with 8 bases between. Germline V CDR1 and CDR2: MNHNY, SVGAGI (reference sequence). The CDR3 is CASSYSGQANYGYTF. CDR3 nucleotide sequence: TGTGCCAGCAGTTACTCGGGCCAAGCTAACTATGGCTACACCTTC.

This clone was observed a handful of times. V gene TRBV5-1 combines with J gene TRBJ1-1; maybe TRBD1 (5 bases). Germline V gives CDR1 SGHRS, CDR2 YFSETQ. Trimming took 5 bases from V and 3 from J, leaving 11 bases between them. This CDR3 comprises 13 residues. In DNA form, the CDR3 reads TGCGCCAGCAGAGTCGGGGCGGACACTGAAGCTTTCTTT. Translation: CASRVGADTEAFF.

The chain links TRBV18 to TRBJ2-1; D not certain. The germline V and J ends were trimmed by 3 bases and 0 bases, with 18 bases remaining between them. The length of the CDR3 is 18 residues. The germline V gene encodes CDR1 KGHSH and CDR2 LQKENI. The CDR3 DNA is TGTGCCAGCTCACCGCTTCCAAAGATCGGGCGCTCCTACAATGAGCAGTTCTTC. Translating it yields CASSPLPKIGRSYNEQFF.

This clone was picked up a small number of times. Here the CDR3 DNA reads TGTGCCAGCAGCTTATACGGGAGCCCAGATACGCAGTATTTT. This encodes CASSLYGSPDTQYF. The rearrangement joins TRBV7-9 to TRBJ2-3; possible D gene TRBD2, 6 bases. CDR1 SEHNR and CDR2 FQNEAQ come from the germline V gene (reference sequence). V was shortened by 2 bases and J by 4 bases, with 10 bases between the two germline ends. This CDR3 has 14 amino acids.

The genes are TRBV7-9 and TRBJ2-5, with D unclear. V was shortened by 5 bases and J by 4 bases, with 17 bases between the two germline ends. Germline-derived CDR1 and CDR2 are SEHNR and FQNEAQ (reference sequence). The CDR3 consists of 15 residues. CDR3 loop: CASSPYSGRAETQYF. The CDR3, as DNA: TGTGCCAGCAGCCCCTACTCGGGTCGGGCAGAGACCCAGTACTTC.

The gene calls are TRBV30 and TRBJ2-1; tentative D call: TRBD2 (6 bases). Germline V CDR1 and CDR2: GTSNPN, SVGIG (reference sequence). This CDR3 region has 13 residues. The V end lost 5 bases, the J end lost 12 bases, and 20 bases lay between the germline ends. CDR3 bases: TGTGCCTGGGCGGAGGGCCGGGGGACCTCGCAGTTCTTC. Translation: CAWAEGRGTSQFF.

This clone was picked up a small number of times. The gene calls are TRBV7-2 and TRBJ1-2; tentative D call: TRBD1 (6 bases). V lost 0 bases, J lost 3 bases, and 17 bases lay in between. The CDR3 extends over 17 amino acids. Germline V gene sequence: CDR1 SGHTA, CDR2 FQGNSA. DNA of the CDR3: TGTGCCAGCAGCTTAGCGTTTGGGGGCCGTAGTGACTATGGCTACACCTTC. Residues: CASSLAFGGRSDYGYTF.

CDR3 residues: CASRTGTSGLHEQYF. The CDR3 bases are TGTGCCAGCAGAACCGGGACTAGTGGTCTCCACGAGCAGTACTTC. V gene TRBV28 combines with J gene TRBJ2-7; 8 positions match TRBD2. The length of the CDR3 is 15 residues. The V segment lost 6 bases and the J segment 5 bases; nucleotides outside the gene matches: 12. The V gene's germline CDR1 is MDHEN and CDR2 SYDVKM.

There are a few counts of this clone. The chain combines TRBV21-1 with TRBJ2-4. TRBV21-1 is a pseudogene locus. The CDR3 has 13 amino acids. The CDR3 reads CASRRGARVIQYF. DNA for the CDR3: TGTGCCAGCAGAAGGGGGGCTCGGGTGATTCAGTACTTC.